This T cell receptor beta chain is drawn from a study of graft-versus-host responses after intestinal transplantation. For the study at large: Transplantation in recipients was multivisceral, liver-intestinal, or isolated intestinal. The study gave all recipients anti-thymocyte globulin induction, then tacrolimus and steroids for approximately three years.

CDR1 and CDR2 (germline): MGHRA, YSYEKL. Trimming shortened V by 1 base and J by 5 bases, and 14 bases separated the two germline ends. The CDR3 spans 16 residues. Libraries were prepared by immunoSEQ multiplex PCR; TCRdb keeps only in-frame clonotypes and omits some of them. This sample carries roughly 70,000 clones, over 85% of them seen once, and the ten largest clones take around 6.7%. Marrow collected post-transplant originated from the posterior iliac crest or another site. A word on this clone: Its antigen is unidentified.

Study outcomes and limitations: Recipient marrow harbored GvH clones, some of which surfaced first in ileum or blood.

The TCR sequence derives from a human patient who received an intestinal transplant, so some T cells may come from the graft donor. The V gene is TRBV4-1, the J gene TRBJ1-4; D remains unclear. Material: bone marrow, obtained 700 to 850 days after intestinal transplantation. The CDR3 DNA reads as TGCGCCAGCAGCCAAGTGGTGGCCGGGCTGAATGAAAAACTGTTTTTT. The encoded protein is CASSQVVAGLNEKLFF.